A single sample gave rise to the 32 T cell receptor beta chains below, sequenced in a study of identical twins. One entry per CDR3 protein results from TCRdb running MiXCR on the 5' RACE reads. The table lists 700,000 to 950,000 distinct CDR3 sequences, more than 9% of them singletons, with about 1.5% in the top ten. This sample was also put to use in a study of yellow fever vaccine responses in identical twins.

The sequenced sample consisted of PBMCs. The receptors were gathered from a woman aged 18 to 35 in good health.

The chain links TRBV29-1 to TRBJ2-5; no clear D gene. Trimming shortened V by 0 bases and J by 5 bases, and 16 bases separated the two germline ends. Germline V CDR1 and CDR2: SQVTM, ANQGSEA. The CDR3 runs 15 residues. The CDR3: CSVEDLVRLPETQYF. The CDR3 DNA follows: TGCAGCGTTGAAGATCTTGTCAGACTGCCGGAGACCCAGTACTTC.

This chain uses TRBV11-2 with TRBJ2-3; a weak D match, TRBD2 (5 bases). The length of the CDR3 is 13 residues. V dropped 5 bases and J dropped 9 bases, with 15 bases sitting between them. Germline V CDR1 and CDR2: SGHAT, FQNNGV. In nucleotides, the CDR3 is TGTGCCAGCAGCATCCCCGGGGAGTCAACGCAGTATTTT. Translated: CASSIPGESTQYF.

This clonotype was detected many times. The chain has TRBV10-2 and TRBJ2-3, with D perhaps matching TRBD1 (5 bases). The V gene's germline CDR1 is WSHSY and CDR2 SAAADI. Trimming shortened V by 6 bases and J by 0 bases, and 7 bases separated the two germline ends. The CDR3 loop spans 13 amino acids. CDR3 DNA sequence: TGCGCCAGCAGCGGACAAAGCACAGATACGCAGTATTTT. It encodes CASSGQSTDTQYF.

This chain links TRBV4-2 with TRBJ1-3; 7 bases align to TRBD1. Germline values: CDR1 LGHNA, CDR2 YNFKEQ. The trim removed 0 bases at V and 2 bases at J, leaving 4 bases unmatched. The CDR3 extends over 16 amino acids. Here the CDR3 DNA reads TGTGCCAGCAGCCAAGACCGGGGGACAGCTGGAAACACCATATATTTT. This translates into CASSQDRGTAGNTIYF.

This clonotype was observed a handful of times. The chain couples TRBV5-1 to TRBJ2-7, with D perhaps matching TRBD1 (6 bases). The CDR3 consists of 15 residues. Trimming left V 4 bases short and J 2 bases short, with 16 bases between. Per germline, CDR1 SGHRS and CDR2 YFSETQ. CDR3 DNA sequence: TGCGCCAGCAGCCCACAGTCTGCAGGGGCCTACGAGCAGTACTTC. Amino acid sequence: CASSPQSAGAYEQYF. Combining the CDR3 with reference TRBV5-1 and TRBJ2-7 gives the whole variable domain KAGVTQTPRYLIKTRGQQVTLSCSPISGHRSVSWYQQTPGQGLQFLFEYFSETQRNKGNFPGRFSGRQFSNSRSEMNVSTLELGDSALYLCASSPQSAGAYEQYFGPGTRLTVT.

At least ten counts were recorded for this clonotype. The rearrangement uses TRBV10-3 and TRBJ2-3; D tentatively fits TRBD1 or TRBD2 (5 bases each). Germline V gene sequence: CDR1 ENHRY, CDR2 SYGVKD. The CDR3 has 15 residues. V lost 2 bases to trimming and J lost 4 bases, with 13 bases between them. DNA of the CDR3: TGTGCCATCAGTGAGGGTGGGGACCGTTCAGATACGCAGTATTTT. It translates to CAISEGGDRSDTQYF.

The table lists this clonotype with a few counts. The chain links TRBV27 to TRBJ2-7; D is uncertain. The CDR3 runs 13 residues. The germline V gene encodes CDR1 MNHEY and CDR2 SMNVEV (reference sequence). Between the trimmed V and J ends, which lost 2 bases and 4 bases, there was a span of 9 bases. Here the CDR3 reads CASSLLLSYEQYF. CDR3 coding DNA: TGTGCCAGCAGTTTACTTCTAAGTTACGAGCAGTACTTC.

This clonotype was seen more than once but under ten times. The CDR3 region has the DNA TGCGCCAGCAGCGGGGGCGCCGGGACAGTCTTATTGGAGCAGTACTTC. Protein: CASSGGAGTVLLEQYF. The chain combines TRBV5-1 with TRBJ2-7; 7 nucleotides align to TRBD1. Germline V gene data show CDR1 as SGHRS and CDR2 as YFSETQ. Unmatched junction bases numbered 17, after V lost 4 bases and J lost 7 bases. The CDR3 runs to 16 residues.

The chain carries TRBV19 and TRBJ2-5, with D possibly being TRBD1 (6 bases). This CDR3 is 15 amino acids long. Germline V CDR1 and CDR2: LNHDA, SQIVND (reference sequence). V lost 3 bases and J lost 4, with 15 bases in between. This chain's CDR3 is CASSISGTSRETQYF. DNA of the CDR3: TGTGCCAGTAGTATCTCCGGGACATCTCGAGAGACCCAGTACTTC.

This clonotype came up a few times. Here the CDR3 DNA reads TGTGCCAGCAGTGAAGCGCAAGTTAATCAGCCCCAGCATTTT. This gives the protein CASSEAQVNQPQHF. V gene TRBV2 combines with J gene TRBJ1-5; no firm D call. The CDR3 totals 14 residues. Germline V CDR1 and CDR2: SNHLY, FYNNEI. The germline V and J ends were trimmed by 0 bases and 4 bases, with 7 bases remaining between them.

At least ten counts were recorded for this clonotype. The chain has TRBV12-3 or TRBV12-4 and TRBJ1-3, with 7 bases matching TRBD1. The length of the CDR3 is 14 residues. Trimming at V came to 6 bases and at J to 3 bases, leaving 5 bases not matched to a gene. The CDR3 here is CASRPGQYGNTIYF. The CDR3 DNA follows: TGTGCCAGCAGGCCGGGACAGTATGGAAACACCATATATTTT.

The sample holds many counts of this clonotype. This sequence joins TRBV7-9 and TRBJ2-2; TRBD1 aligns across 10 bases. The germline V gene encodes CDR1 SEHNR and CDR2 FQNEAQ (reference sequence). The CDR3 loop spans 16 amino acids. V was clipped by 5 bases and J by 4 bases; unmatched bases: 7. CDR3 in amino acids: CASSARTGGFTGELFF. CDR3 nucleotide sequence: TGTGCCAGCAGCGCCAGGACAGGGGGGTTCACCGGGGAGCTGTTTTTT. Complete variable domain (other parts from reference TRBV7-9 and TRBJ2-2): DTGVSQNPRHKITKRGQNVTFRCDPISEHNRLYWYRQTLGQGPEFLTYFQNEAQLEKSRLLSDRFSAERPKGSFSTLEIQRTEQGDSAMYLCASSARTGGFTGELFFGEGSRLTVL.

The chain links TRBV11-2 to TRBJ1-2; a weak D match, TRBD1 (6 bases). The CDR3 contains 16 residues. Trimming shortened V by 1 base and J by 6 bases, and 18 bases separated the two germline ends. CDR1 is SGHAT, CDR2 FQNNGV, per germline. The CDR3 here is CASSLALSRTVDGYTF. The CDR3 DNA follows: TGTGCCAGCAGCTTAGCACTCAGTAGGACAGTCGATGGCTACACCTTC.

In this sample, this clonotype turned up a few times. The chain recombines TRBV5-6 with TRBJ1-2; D is possibly TRBD1 (5 bases). Trimming removed 6 bases from V and 2 bases from J, with 14 bases in between. Germline assignment: CDR1 SGHDT and CDR2 YYEEEE. This CDR3 comprises 14 residues. The chain's CDR3 is CASIPFTGNYGYTF. The CDR3 nucleotides are TGTGCCAGCATCCCCTTCACAGGAAACTATGGCTACACCTTC.

This clonotype has only a few counts. This chain uses TRBV5-1 with TRBJ2-1, with 13 bases matching TRBD2. From germline, CDR1 is SGHRS and CDR2 YFSETQ. V was clipped by 3 bases and J by 5 bases; unmatched bases: 11. This CDR3 is 18 amino acids long. The CDR3: CASSSQGPGTSGNNEQFF. The DNA for the CDR3 is TGCGCCAGCAGCTCTCAGGGTCCCGGGACTAGCGGGAACAATGAGCAGTTCTTC.

This clonotype came up many times. The chain joins TRBV10-3 to TRBJ1-2, with TRBD1 matching 9 bases. This CDR3 spans 13 amino acids. Germline CDR1 ENHRY, CDR2 SYGVKD. V lost 7 bases and J lost 6; bases outside the gene matches: 6. Here the CDR3 DNA reads TGTGCCATCACCAGGACAGGGGTGGATGGCTACACCTTC. Protein product: CAITRTGVDGYTF.

This chain uses TRBV3-1 with TRBJ1-1, with TRBD1 as a possible D gene (5 bases). Germline V gene data show CDR1 as LGHDT and CDR2 as YNNKEL (reference sequence). This CDR3 has 11 residues. V lost 4 bases, J lost 10 bases, and 10 bases lay in between. The CDR3 here is CASSPGRGAFF. CDR3 coding DNA: TGTGCCAGCAGCCCCGGGAGGGGAGCTTTCTTT.

The table lists this clonotype with a few counts. The chain couples TRBV24-1 to TRBJ2-1; D gene uncertain. Trimming pared 0 bases from V and 6 bases from J, leaving 11 bases between. Germline CDR1 is KGHDR and CDR2 is SFDVKD. This CDR3 is 15 amino acids long. CDR3 bases: TGTGCCACCAGTGATTTGTCCGGCAGAATCAATGAGCAGTTCTTC. Translation: CATSDLSGRINEQFF.

This clonotype was detected a few times. The chain is built from TRBV5-5 and TRBJ1-4; maybe TRBD1 (6 bases). V dropped 4 bases and J dropped 4 bases, with 20 bases sitting between them. Germline values: CDR1 SGHKS, CDR2 YYEKEE (reference sequence). The CDR3 is 17 amino acids. For the CDR3, the DNA is TGTGCCAGCAGCCCCAGTGTCGGGGGCCGGGGTAATGAAAAACTGTTTTTT. Translating gives CASSPSVGGRGNEKLFF.

The rearrangement links TRBV23-1 to TRBJ2-5; D is ambiguous. TRBV23-1 is identified as an open reading frame with a role that is uncertain. CDR3 length: 16 amino acids. The V gene lost 6 bases and the J gene lost 2 bases, with 19 bases spanning the gap. The chain's CDR3 is CASSSLRTARQETQYF. The CDR3 nucleotides read TGCGCCAGCAGCTCGCTACGGACGGCCCGGCAAGAGACCCAGTACTTC.

This clonotype was counted between two and nine times. The rearrangement links TRBV12-3 or TRBV12-4 to TRBJ2-7; D is perhaps TRBD1 (5 bases). This CDR3 has 14 residues. Trimming stripped 7 bases from V and 1 base from J, with 14 bases between. In nucleotides, the CDR3 is TGTGCCAGCAAAGATACAGGCACATCCTACGAGCAGTACTTC. This codes for CASKDTGTSYEQYF.

This clonotype was counted between two and nine times. The chain is built from TRBV5-1 and TRBJ1-6; a possible D gene is TRBD1 (6 bases). The length of the CDR3 is 14 residues. Trimming pared 4 bases from V and 8 bases from J, leaving 13 bases between. Germline V gene sequence: CDR1 SGHRS, CDR2 YFSETQ. The CDR3 protein is CASSPRTDYSPLHF. Here the CDR3 DNA reads TGCGCCAGCAGCCCCCGGACAGATTATTCACCCCTCCACTTT.

This clonotype was observed a few times. V gene TRBV10-3 combines with J gene TRBJ2-5; 11 bases match TRBD2. Germline trimming cut 6 bases from V and 1 base from J; bases unmatched to any gene: 4. The CDR3 runs to 15 residues. CDR1 and CDR2 (germline): ENHRY, SYGVKD. In nucleotides, the CDR3 is TGTGCCATCAGCCAGACTAGCGGGGTCCAAGAGACCCAGTACTTC. This sequence encodes CAISQTSGVQETQYF.

This clonotype was counted a few times. The V gene is TRBV5-1, the J gene TRBJ2-5, with D tentatively TRBD1 (6 bases). This CDR3 comprises 15 residues. Germline V lookup: CDR1 SGHRS, CDR2 YFSETQ. Between the trimmed V and J ends, which lost 1 base and 2 bases, there was a span of 12 bases. The CDR3, as DNA: TGCGCCAGCAGCTTGCACCGGGACATTCAAGAGACCCAGTACTTC. Translation: CASSLHRDIQETQYF.

This clonotype was picked up many times. V and J are TRBV7-9 and TRBJ1-4; possibly TRBD1 for D (6 bases). V lost 6 bases to trimming and J lost 6 bases, with 20 bases between them. The CDR3 is made up of 16 amino acids. Per germline, CDR1 SEHNR and CDR2 FQNEAQ (reference sequence). The CDR3 is CASSFGTPSGDEKLFF. The CDR3 DNA reads TGTGCCAGCAGTTTCGGGACACCCTCCGGCGATGAAAAACTGTTTTTT.

This clonotype came up a few times. The V call is TRBV24-1, the J call TRBJ2-2, with TRBD2 identical over 10 bases. Germline CDR1 KGHDR, CDR2 SFDVKD. The CDR3 contains 17 residues. The ends lost 1 base at V and 3 bases at J; junction bases unmatched: 4. CDR3 in DNA: TGTGCCACCAGTGATTTCGGGCTAGCGGGAGACACCGGGGAGCTGTTTTTT. Its protein product is CATSDFGLAGDTGELFF.

This clonotype was counted at least ten times. V and J are TRBV12-3 or TRBV12-4 and TRBJ2-2; TRBD2 is a possible D gene (6 bases). Trimming cost V 3 bases and J 4 bases, with 9 bases left between them. CDR3 length equals 14 residues. The CDR3 region has the DNA TGTGCCAGCAGTTTTTCGACTAGCACCGGGGAGCTGTTTTTT. This gives the protein CASSFSTSTGELFF.

This clonotype was recorded a few times. The chain uses TRBV9 and TRBJ2-1; 11 nucleotides line up with TRBD2. Per germline, CDR1 SGDLS and CDR2 YYNGEE. The J segment lost 12 bases and the V segment lost 0 bases, leaving 8 bases of the junction unmatched. The CDR3 runs to 15 residues. This chain's CDR3 is CASSVAGGLAVLQFF. Here the CDR3 DNA reads TGTGCCAGCAGCGTAGCTGGGGGACTAGCGGTATTGCAGTTCTTC.

This chain connects TRBV29-1 to TRBJ2-7; 7 nucleotides line up with TRBD1. This CDR3 has 14 amino acids. CDR1 and CDR2 (germline): SQVTM, ANQGSEA. V lost 3 bases, J lost 5 bases, and 10 bases stayed unmatched. The CDR3 nucleotides read TGCAGCGTTGATAGGGGGCAGGGCCAAAACGAGCAGTACTTC. This codes for CSVDRGQGQNEQYF.

This clonotype was found a few times. This sequence joins TRBV5-4 and TRBJ2-3, with D hard to call. This CDR3 spans 13 amino acids. Trimming removed 1 base from V and 6 bases from J, with 9 bases in between. Germline loops: CDR1 SGHNT, CDR2 YYREEE (reference sequence). CDR3 residues: CASSLIAGDTQYF. CDR3 bases: TGTGCCAGCAGCTTGATAGCCGGGGATACGCAGTATTTT.

This clonotype was counted only a few times. This chain uses TRBV2 with TRBJ2-3; D not resolved. Germline V gives CDR1 SNHLY, CDR2 FYNNEI. V was trimmed by 3 bases and J by 5 bases, leaving 15 bases between them. This CDR3 is 15 amino acids long. CDR3 region: CASSDLSLDQDTQYF. CDR3 nucleotide sequence: TGTGCCAGCAGTGACTTGTCCCTAGATCAAGATACGCAGTATTTT. Full variable domain (remainder filled in from reference TRBV2 and TRBJ2-3): EPEVTQTPSHQVTQMGQEVILRCVPISNHLYFYWYRQILGQKVEFLVSFYNNEISEKSEIFDDQFSVERPDGSNFTLKIRSTKLEDSAMYFCASSDLSLDQDTQYFGPGTRLTVL.

At least ten counts were recorded for this clonotype. The chain recombines TRBV6-1 with TRBJ2-2; TRBD1 agrees at 9 bases. In germline, CDR1 is MNHNS, CDR2 SASEGT. The CDR3 covers 14 residues. The J segment lost 1 base and the V segment lost 6 bases, leaving 0 bases of the junction unmatched. CDR3 loop: CASRTGGNTGELFF. The CDR3 region has the DNA TGTGCCAGCAGGACAGGGGGGAACACCGGGGAGCTGTTTTTT.